This T cell receptor beta chain was captured by sequencing in a study of blood T cell repertoires in COVID-19. Method: immunoSEQ multiplex PCR; TCRdb's copy keeps in-frame clones and lacks some. The table has over 350,000 clones, roughly 90% seen once. This CDR3 region has 15 residues. Germline CDR1 reads MNHEY; CDR2 reads SVGAGI. V was cut by 0 bases and J by 1 base, with 7 bases left in between. V gene TRBV6-5 combines with J gene TRBJ1-3, with TRBD1 as a possible D gene (5 bases). The sequencing input was peripheral blood. The clonotype comes from a woman in her twenties or thirties with active or convalescent COVID-19. This chain's CDR3 is CASSYSTESGNTIYF. CDR3 coding DNA: TGTGCCAGCAGTTACTCGACAGAATCTGGAAACACCATATATTTT.